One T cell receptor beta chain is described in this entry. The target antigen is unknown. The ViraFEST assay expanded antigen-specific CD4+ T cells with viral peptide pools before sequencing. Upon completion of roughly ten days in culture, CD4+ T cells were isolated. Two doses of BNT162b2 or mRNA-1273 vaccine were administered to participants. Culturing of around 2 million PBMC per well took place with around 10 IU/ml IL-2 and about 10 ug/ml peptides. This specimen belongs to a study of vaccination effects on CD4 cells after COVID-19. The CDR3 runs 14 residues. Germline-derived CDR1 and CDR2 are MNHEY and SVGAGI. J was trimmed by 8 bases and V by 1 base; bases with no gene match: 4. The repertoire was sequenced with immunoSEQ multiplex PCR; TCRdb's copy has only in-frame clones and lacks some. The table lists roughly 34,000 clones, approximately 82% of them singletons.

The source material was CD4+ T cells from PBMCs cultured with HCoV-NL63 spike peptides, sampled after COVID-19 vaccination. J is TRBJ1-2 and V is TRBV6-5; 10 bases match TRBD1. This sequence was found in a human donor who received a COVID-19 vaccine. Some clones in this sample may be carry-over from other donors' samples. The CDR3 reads CASSYFGTGEGYTF. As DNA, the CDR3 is TGTGCCAGCAGTTACTTCGGGACAGGGGAGGGCTACACCTTC.